Below, 5 T cell receptor beta chains from the same sample are listed, as sequenced in a study of regulatory T cells in long-lasting Graves disease. As for time point: newly diagnosed GD, antithyroid drugs for less than 3 months. Preparation of the TCR library used RNA extracted from PBMCs. iRepertoire HTBI primers and Arm-PCR of CDR3 regions built TCR beta libraries. TCRdb recomputed calls from the multiplex PCR reads with MiXCR, one row per CDR3 protein. The sample lists approximately 350,000 distinct CDR3 sequences, approximately 12% occurring once. The same sample was also studied in work on T cells in Graves' hyperthyroidism and ophthalmopathy.

Material: peripheral blood mononuclear cells (PBMCs), obtained at new diagnosis, from a patient treated with antithyroid drugs. The receptors shown here come from a woman younger than 35 with Graves disease.

This clonotype was seen many times. The CDR3 loop is CASSLGSPYGYTF. In nucleotides, the CDR3 is TGTGCCAGCAGTTTGGGGTCCCCCTATGGCTACACCTTC. This rearrangement joins TRBV12-3 or TRBV12-4 to TRBJ1-2; D unresolved. This CDR3 is built from 13 residues. V was shortened by 3 bases and J by 4 bases, with 9 bases between the two germline ends.

The CDR3 nucleotides read TGTGCCAGCAGTGAATGGACAGGCACTAGCACAGATACGCAGTATTTT. Translating gives CASSEWTGTSTDTQYF. The V call is TRBV2, the J call TRBJ2-3; 7 bases map to TRBD1. Looked up from germline, CDR1 is SNHLY and CDR2 is FYNNEI. V shed 2 bases and J 0 bases; nucleotides not matched to a gene: 5. The CDR3 is 16 amino acids.

This clonotype was counted ten times or more. The rearrangement joins TRBV6-5 to TRBJ1-3; 7 nucleotides match TRBD1. This CDR3 has 15 amino acids. Germline loops: CDR1 MNHEY, CDR2 SVGAGI. Losses at the gene ends were 2 bases for V and 1 base for J; bases not matched to a gene: 2. The CDR3 sequence: CASSYQGDSGNTIYF. The CDR3 region has the DNA TGTGCCAGCAGTTACCAGGGGGATTCTGGAAACACCATATATTTT.

This clonotype was detected a few times. V usage is TRBV19 and J usage is TRBJ2-1; D might be TRBD2 (6 bases). The CDR3 covers 16 residues. Germline CDR1 and CDR2: LNHDA and SQIVND (reference sequence). V dropped 2 bases and J dropped 1 base, with 12 bases sitting between them. CDR3 in DNA: TGTGCCAGTAGTATATTTGCAGGGAGGTCCTACAATGAGCAGTTCTTC. The encoded protein is CASSIFAGRSYNEQFF. The whole variable domain, filled in from reference TRBV19 and TRBJ2-1, reads DGGITQSPKYLFRKEGQNVTLSCEQNLNHDAMYWYRQDPGQGLRLIYYSQIVNDFQKGDIAEGYSVSREKKESFPLTVTSAQKNPTAFYLCASSIFAGRSYNEQFFGPGTRLTVL.

This clonotype was seen repeatedly, ten times or more. The chain uses TRBV5-1 and TRBJ2-1; 8 bases map to TRBD2. The V gene's germline CDR1 is SGHRS and CDR2 YFSETQ. Trimming removed 4 bases from V and 5 bases from J; junction bases left unmatched: 8. The CDR3 extends over 15 amino acids. The CDR3 sequence is CASSREGLEHNEQFF. The CDR3 DNA reads TGCGCCAGCAGCCGGGAGGGGTTGGAGCACAATGAGCAGTTCTTC.